This T cell receptor beta chain was captured in a study of blood T cell repertoires in COVID-19. Study at large: PBMCs, B-cell-depleted T cells, or T cells were the source of the cDNA or gDNA that made up the material.

Sequenced by immunoSEQ multiplex PCR; TCRdb stores in-frame clones only, minus some. The table includes fewer than 200,000 clones, about 90% detected once. Participants reported their clinical history, and cohort assignment relied on those reports. In Cohort 3, a recovered donor had either two negative PCRs, clearance, or symptom resolution. The sequenced sample was PBMCs or T cells enriched from blood (not recorded which). This TCR was recovered from a woman under 30 who had recovered from COVID-19.

This CDR3 reads CASSLPPTGVNSPLHF. The CDR3 DNA is TGTGCCAGCAGTTTACCCCCGACGGGAGTTAATTCACCCCTCCACTTT. The V and J genes are TRBV28 and TRBJ1-6; no firm D call. V gave up 2 bases and J gave up 6 bases, with 14 bases separating them. Germline values: CDR1 MDHEN, CDR2 SYDVKM. This CDR3 is built from 16 residues. Full variable domain (remainder filled in from reference TRBV28 and TRBJ1-6): DVKVTQSSRYLVKRTGEKVFLECVQDMDHENMFWYRQDPGLGLRLIYFSYDVKMKEKGDIPEGYSVSREKKERFSLILESASTNQTSMYLCASSLPPTGVNSPLHFGNGTRLTVT.